The sequence of this T cell receptor beta chain was determined in a study of STAT5B mutations in CD4+ large granular lymphocyte leukemia (dated by TCRdb to between 2021 and 2022). About the investigation overall: Among healthy controls, the CDR3 'QG' motif was associated with a particular HLA allele. The purity of purified fractions was confirmed by flow cytometry on FACSCanto II or FACSVerse to exceed 95% among lymphocytes. TCRbeta repertoires of CD4+ T-cell large granular lymphocyte leukemia patients were compared with those of healthy blood donors. Study-level results and caveats: Each patient's main leukemic clonotypes were private, but 25% of these clonotypes showed up at low frequency in the non-leukemic repertoires of other patients. The data were not HLA-matched, and the relatively small sample size could explain the higher clonality seen in CD4+ compared with CD8+ T-LGLL. TRBV06-family usage was enriched among the top patient clones (8/27) compared with healthy controls (2/35). CD4-sorted patient repertoires appeared more clonal than healthy CD4+ repertoires, and this difference persisted after removing the putative leukemic clones.

Buffy coats from around 37 blood donors, supplied by the Finnish Red Cross blood service, were used as healthy controls. All TCR-sequenced material derived from peripheral blood: patient blood samples and healthy donor buffy coats. Ficoll-Hypaque gradient centrifugation was used to isolate peripheral blood mononuclear cells. CD4+ cells were purified magnetically from the buffy coats of healthy controls. The Gentra Puregene Cell and Tissue kit was used to extract genomic DNA, and a Qubit 2.0 fluorometer was used to measure the amount of genomic DNA. TCRbeta rearrangements were sequenced from genomic DNA using the immunoSEQ assay at survey resolution. The authors processed their data as follows. A lowest detectable productive clonotype frequency of 2.59 x 10-5 was observed in the TCR sequencing data. Analyses included only productive TCRbeta rearrangements, meaning complete and in-frame sequences. Simpson clonality, calculated in the immunoSEQ Analyzer version 3.0, was used as the measure of sample clonality. Based on frequency, clones were grouped as very rare, small, medium, large (1-20%) or hyperexpanded (>20%). Generation probabilities were estimated with OLGA 1.2.3, V-gene circos plots were generated with VDJtools, specificities were searched for in VDJdb, and CDR3 motifs were identified with GLIPH. Not all clones reach the TCRdb copy of this immuneACCESS table, which keeps in-frame sequences only. Checked studies attribute under half of the gap to unresolved V genes and leave the rest unexplained. The V and J calls and clone size are taken from that table; D and trimming were inferred from the DNA. This sample has tens of thousands of clones in its table, and about four fifths of those were observed once. 3% to 4.5% of the sample lies in the top ten.

The CDR3 measures 16 amino acids from cysteine to phenylalanine. The CDR3 DNA has 48 bases and is translated from base 1. Per the germline V gene (reference sequence), MNHNY is the CDR1 and SVGAGI is the CDR2. V is cut by 0 bases and J by 0 bases, and the space between the germline ends is 10 bases. As concerns this clone: The clone's antigen remains unknown. Base-call qualities are not available, and no considerably larger clone is one nucleotide away.

The sample was CD4+ T cells from blood buffy coats. Recombination linked TRBV6-6 to TRBJ2-3; there is no confident call for the D gene. The TCR originated in a human donor in good health. The CDR3 has the sequence CASSYSGSPSTDTQYF. The DNA sequence is given as TGTGCCAGCAGTTACTCAGGCTCTCCTAGCACAGATACGCAGTATTTT.